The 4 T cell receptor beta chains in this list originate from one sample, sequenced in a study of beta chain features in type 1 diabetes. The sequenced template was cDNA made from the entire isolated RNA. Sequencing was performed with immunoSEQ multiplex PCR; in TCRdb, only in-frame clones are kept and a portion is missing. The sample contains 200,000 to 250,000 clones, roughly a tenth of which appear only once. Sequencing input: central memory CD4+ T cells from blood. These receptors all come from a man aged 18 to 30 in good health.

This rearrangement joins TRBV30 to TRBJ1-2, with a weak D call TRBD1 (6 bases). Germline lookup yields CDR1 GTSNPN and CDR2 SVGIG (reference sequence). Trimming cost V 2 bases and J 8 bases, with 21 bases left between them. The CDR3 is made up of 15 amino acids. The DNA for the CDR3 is TGTGCCTGGAGTAGACCAGGGGAGGGGCGAAGAGGCTACACCTTC. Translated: CAWSRPGEGRRGYTF.

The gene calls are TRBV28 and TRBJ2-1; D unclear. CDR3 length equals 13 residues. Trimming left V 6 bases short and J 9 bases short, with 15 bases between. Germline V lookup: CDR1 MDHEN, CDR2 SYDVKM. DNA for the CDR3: TGTGCCAGCAGCTACAACTGGGCCCGTGAGCAGTTCTTC. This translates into CASSYNWAREQFF.

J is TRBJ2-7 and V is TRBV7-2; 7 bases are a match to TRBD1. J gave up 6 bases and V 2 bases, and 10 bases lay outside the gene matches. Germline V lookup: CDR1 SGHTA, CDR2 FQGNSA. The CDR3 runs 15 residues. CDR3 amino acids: CASSLKRQGLGEQYF. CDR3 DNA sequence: TGTGCCAGCAGCTTAAAAAGACAGGGTTTGGGCGAGCAGTACTTC. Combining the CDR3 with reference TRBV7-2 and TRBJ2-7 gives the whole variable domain GAGVSQSPSNKVTEKGKDVELRCDPISGHTALYWYRQSLGQGLEFLIYFQGNSAPDKSGLPSDRFSAERTGGSVSTLTIQRTQQEDSAVYLCASSLKRQGLGEQYFGPGTRLTVT.

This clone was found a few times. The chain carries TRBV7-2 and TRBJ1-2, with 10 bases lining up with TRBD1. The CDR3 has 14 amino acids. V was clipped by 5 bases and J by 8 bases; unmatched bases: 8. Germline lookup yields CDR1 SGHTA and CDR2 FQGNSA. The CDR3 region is CASSQSDRGQGYTF. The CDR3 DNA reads TGTGCCAGCAGCCAATCAGACAGGGGGCAAGGCTACACCTTC.